This T cell receptor beta chain was identified in a study of blood T cell repertoires in COVID-19. The overall study: The United States, Italy and Spain provided the acute and convalescent COVID-19 samples. The cDNA or gDNA used as material had been derived from T cells, B-cell-depleted T cells, or PBMCs.

Per the original methods: Amplification of reference gene primers was used by the study to estimate nucleated cell counts. Sequencing was performed with immunoSEQ multiplex PCR; in TCRdb, only in-frame clones are kept and a portion is missing. V, J and clone size reflect that table, while D and trimming were determined from the DNA. The profile shows around 270,000 clones, about four fifths of them singletons. This CDR3 comprises 19 residues. CDR1 and CDR2 (germline): MNHNY, SVGAGI (reference sequence). Germline trimming cut 5 bases from V and 2 bases from J; bases unmatched to any gene: 13. V is TRBV6-6 and J is TRBJ1-5; TRBD1 agrees at 12 bases. Sequencing input: peripheral blood. This TCR was sampled from a woman between 40 and 50 years old who had recovered from COVID-19. The CDR3 DNA reads as TGTGCCAGCAGTCGGGACAGGGGGCCCATGATAGACGGCAATCAGCCCCAGCATTTT. It specifies CASSRDRGPMIDGNQPQHF.